This is a list of T cell receptor beta chains from one sample in a study of CXCR3-negative and CXCR3-positive naive CD8 T cells. TCRdb reprocessed the 5' RACE reads and stores each CDR3 protein as one record, lacking DNA. Recorded for this sample: tens of thousands of distinct CDR3 sequences. Sequenced input: naive CXCR3+ CD8+ T cells from blood. The receptors come from a human donor in good health. Some clones in this sample may be carry-over from other donors' samples. Both conserved end residues are part of each CDR3.

V	J	CDR3
TRBV28	TRBJ1-5	CASSYRGTIRGNQPQHF
TRBV2	TRBJ1-1	CASSTDTEAFF
TRBV29-1	TRBJ1-2	CSVPDREDGYTF
TRBV29-1	TRBJ2-4	CSVWGTEENIQYF
TRBV19	TRBJ2-7	CASNPTGPPYEQYF
TRBV5-6	TRBJ1-2	CASSLVGGRGYTF
TRBV19	TRBJ2-7	CASSMATELDEQYF
TRBV7-8	TRBJ2-1	CASTQPGQGYNEQFF
TRBV15	TRBJ1-1	CATSRVVDEAFF
TRBV7-9	TRBJ2-1	CASSQVEGLEQFF
TRBV7-9	TRBJ2-7	CASSSSGRYEQYF
TRBV7-9	TRBJ2-7	CASSLPGDRYEQYF
TRBV20-1	TRBJ2-2	CSARLPGQGAGELFF
TRBV20-1	TRBJ2-1	CSAPQGRAEQFF
TRBV28	TRBJ2-7	CASRWTGDGSYEQYF
TRBV4-3	TRBJ2-7	CASSQGAGEGAYEQYF
TRBV3-1	TRBJ2-2	CASSQELAGYSGELFF
TRBV6-5	TRBJ1-1	CASSYGGTEAFF
TRBV27	TRBJ2-1	CASRRGINEQFF
TRBV7-9	TRBJ1-2	CASTIVEGLANYGYTF
TRBV5-5	TRBJ1-5	CASSLSQIYDQPQHF
TRBV28	TRBJ2-7	CASRRPREGHEQYF
TRBV7-2	TRBJ2-1	CASSPWAYNEQFF
TRBV29-1	TRBJ1-2	CSVDQGTYGYTF